This T cell receptor (beta chain) was sequenced for a study of blood T cells in healthy people across ages. Whole-study results and caveats: Calculation of diversity from one million T cells yielded estimates considered to be underestimates.

The CDR3 consists of 15 residues. Per the germline V gene, CDR1 is SEHNR and CDR2 is FQNEAQ (reference sequence). Germline trimming cut 5 bases from V and 11 bases from J; bases unmatched to any gene: 10. About this clonotype: Its specificity is not known.

A second about 6 to 11 cycle PCR used barcoded and J-beta primers. TCRdb reprocessed the 5' RACE reads with MiXCR, giving one entry per CDR3 protein. The table shows about 580,000 distinct CDR3 sequences, with roughly 43% occurring only once. Input material: blood. This sequence was found in a man at least 80 years old in good health. This chain joins TRBV7-9 and TRBJ2-1; 12 bases are a match to TRBD2. Written as DNA, the CDR3 is TGTGCCAGCAGCACCCCTAGCGGGGGGGTGAATAAGCAGTTCTTC. Its protein product is CASSTPSGGVNKQFF.